This T cell receptor (beta chain) derives from a study of technical replicates of blood from a few donors. Germline V CDR1 and CDR2: MDHEN, SYDVKM. V shed 3 bases and J shed 0 bases, with 12 bases lying between them. The CDR3 consists of 16 residues. Generated by immunoSEQ multiplex PCR, the TCRdb table keeps only in-frame clones and is missing some. The data contain 70,000 to 90,000 clones, approximately 92% of them singletons. The rearrangement uses TRBV28 and TRBJ1-5; D gene unclear. Sequenced sample: T cells isolated from PBMCs. The source is a human donor in good health. The CDR3, as DNA: TGTGCCAGCAGTTTGGCCTTCCAGTATAGCAATCAGCCCCAGCATTTT. Its protein product is CASSLAFQYSNQPQHF.